Here is one T cell receptor beta chain with its context. Its antigen is not identified. This sample stems from a study of Ad26.COV2.S vaccination and SARS-CoV-2 variants. Overall study findings and caveats: Vaccinees reportedly had broad spike-specific CD8+ and CD4+ T cell responses.

Treatment given: about 20 received Ad26.COV2.S at low or high dose, single or two shots; about five received placebo; per-sample allocation not given. Sample collection was performed on day 63 after the first vaccine or placebo injection. Sequencing was performed with immunoSEQ multiplex PCR; in TCRdb, only in-frame clones are kept and a portion is missing. The sample consists of some 350,000 clones, about 90% of them appearing once. The CDR3 length is 13 residues. Trimming took off 5 bases at V and 6 bases at J, with 12 bases between the two ends. The receptor was derived from a person between 18 and 65 years old who received the Ad26.COV2.S COVID-19 vaccine or a placebo. The sample was peripheral blood, taken in a trial of Ad26.COV2.S vaccine versus placebo. The chain is built from TRBV12-3 or TRBV12-4 and TRBJ2-3; D perhaps matches TRBD2 (6 bases). This CDR3 reads CASSRDWVDTQYF. In nucleotides, the CDR3 is TGTGCCAGCAGTAGGGACTGGGTGGATACGCAGTATTTT.